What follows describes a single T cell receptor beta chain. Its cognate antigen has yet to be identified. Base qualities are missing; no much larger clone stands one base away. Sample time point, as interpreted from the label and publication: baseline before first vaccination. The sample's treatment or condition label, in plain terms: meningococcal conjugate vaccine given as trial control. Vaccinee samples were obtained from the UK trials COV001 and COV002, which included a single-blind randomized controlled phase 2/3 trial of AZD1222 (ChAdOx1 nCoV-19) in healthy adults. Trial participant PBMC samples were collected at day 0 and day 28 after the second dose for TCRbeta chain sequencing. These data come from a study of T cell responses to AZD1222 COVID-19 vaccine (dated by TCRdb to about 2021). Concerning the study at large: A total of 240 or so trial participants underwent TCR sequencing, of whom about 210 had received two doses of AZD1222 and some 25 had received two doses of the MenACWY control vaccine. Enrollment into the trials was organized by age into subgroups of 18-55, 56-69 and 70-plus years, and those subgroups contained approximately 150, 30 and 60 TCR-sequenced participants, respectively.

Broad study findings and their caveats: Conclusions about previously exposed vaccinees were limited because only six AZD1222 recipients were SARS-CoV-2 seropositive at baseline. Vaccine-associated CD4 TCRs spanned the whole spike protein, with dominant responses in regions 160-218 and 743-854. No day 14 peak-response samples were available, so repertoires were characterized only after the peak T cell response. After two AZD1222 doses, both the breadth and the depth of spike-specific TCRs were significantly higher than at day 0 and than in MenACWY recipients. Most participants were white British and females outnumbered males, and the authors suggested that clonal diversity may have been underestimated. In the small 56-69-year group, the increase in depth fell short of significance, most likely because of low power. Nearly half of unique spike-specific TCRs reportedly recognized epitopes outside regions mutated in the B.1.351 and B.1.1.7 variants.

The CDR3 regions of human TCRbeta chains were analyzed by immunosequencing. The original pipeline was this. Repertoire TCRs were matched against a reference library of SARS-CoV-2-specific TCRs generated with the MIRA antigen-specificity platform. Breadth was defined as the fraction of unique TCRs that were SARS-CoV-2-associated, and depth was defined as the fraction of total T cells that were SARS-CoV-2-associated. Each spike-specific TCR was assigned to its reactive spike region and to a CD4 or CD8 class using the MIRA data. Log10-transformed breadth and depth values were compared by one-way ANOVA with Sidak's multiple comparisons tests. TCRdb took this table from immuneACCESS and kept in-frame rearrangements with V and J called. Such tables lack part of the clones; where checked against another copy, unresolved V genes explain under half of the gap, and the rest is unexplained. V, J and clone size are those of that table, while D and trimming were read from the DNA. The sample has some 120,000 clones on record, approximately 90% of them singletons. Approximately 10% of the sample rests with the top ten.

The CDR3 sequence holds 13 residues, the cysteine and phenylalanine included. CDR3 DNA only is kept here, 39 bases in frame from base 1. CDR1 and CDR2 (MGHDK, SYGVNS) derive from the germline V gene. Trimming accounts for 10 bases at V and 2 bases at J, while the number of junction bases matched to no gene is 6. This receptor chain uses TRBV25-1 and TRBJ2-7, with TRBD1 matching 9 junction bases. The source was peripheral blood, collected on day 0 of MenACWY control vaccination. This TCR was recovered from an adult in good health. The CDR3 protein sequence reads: CAIRDRATYEQYF. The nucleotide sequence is TGTGCCATTAGGGACAGGGCAACCTACGAGCAGTACTTC.